Shown below are 20 T cell receptor beta chains from a single sample sequenced in a study of blood T cell repertoires in COVID-19. TCRdb's copy holds only in-frame clones and misses some; the assay was immunoSEQ multiplex PCR. The repertoire holds about 45,000 clones, with more than 60% as singletons. The specimen was peripheral blood. The origin of the receptors is a woman in her 70s with acute or convalescent COVID-19.

This clone has only a few counts. This chain links TRBV7-9 with TRBJ1-2; the D is unclear. The CDR3 spans 13 residues. CDR1 and CDR2 (germline): SEHNR, FQNEAQ (reference sequence). The ends were cut back, 3 bases at V and 8 bases at J, with 13 bases in the middle. The CDR3 loop is CASSLDRGGGYTF. The CDR3 DNA reads as TGTGCCAGCAGCTTGGATAGAGGAGGCGGCTACACCTTC.

V and J are TRBV19 and TRBJ1-1; 7 bases agree with TRBD1. The J segment lost 5 bases and the V segment lost 5 bases, leaving 11 bases of the junction unmatched. The CDR3 runs to 15 residues. Per the germline V gene, CDR1 is LNHDA and CDR2 is SQIVND (reference sequence). This chain's CDR3 is CASSARQGLSTEAFF. CDR3 in DNA: TGTGCCAGTAGTGCGCGACAGGGTCTCTCTACTGAAGCTTTCTTT.

V is TRBV10-3 and J is TRBJ2-3; D remains unclear. In germline, CDR1 is ENHRY, CDR2 SYGVKD. Trimming stripped 0 bases from V and 4 bases from J, with 5 bases between. The CDR3 contains 13 residues. This CDR3 is CAISESGADTQYF. DNA of the CDR3: TGTGCCATCAGTGAGTCAGGAGCAGATACGCAGTATTTT.

This chain uses TRBV7-3 with TRBJ2-7; 10 bases are shared with TRBD1. The trim removed 6 bases at V and 2 bases at J, leaving 10 bases unmatched. Looked up from germline, CDR1 is SGHTA and CDR2 is FQGTGA. The CDR3 is 16 amino acids. For the CDR3, the DNA is TGTGCCAGCAGAAAAGATGGACAGGGGGGAACCTACGAGCAGTACTTC. It codes for CASRKDGQGGTYEQYF.

The V call is TRBV20-1, the J call TRBJ2-4, with unresolved D. CDR3 length equals 13 residues. Trimming removed 3 bases at V and 1 base at J, with 7 bases between. Germline loops: CDR1 DFQATT, CDR2 SNEGSKA (reference sequence). The CDR3 sequence: CSASLSAKNIQYF. As DNA, the CDR3 is TGCAGTGCTAGTCTTTCGGCCAAAAACATTCAGTACTTC.

The chain recombines TRBV11-2 with TRBJ2-3, with D tentatively TRBD2 (6 bases). Germline V gene data show CDR1 as SGHAT and CDR2 as FQNNGV. This CDR3 spans 15 amino acids. V was clipped by 1 base and J by 5 bases, with 13 bases between them. In nucleotides, the CDR3 is TGTGCCAGCAGCTTAGCACTAGCAGAATTAGATACGCAGTATTTT. Translation: CASSLALAELDTQYF.

This clone was seen a few times. V gene TRBV7-9 combines with J gene TRBJ2-1; 11 positions agree with TRBD2. This CDR3 is built from 14 residues. V was clipped by 10 bases and J by 7 bases; unmatched bases: 9. Germline CDR1 reads SEHNR; CDR2 reads FQNEAQ (reference sequence). The CDR3 loop reads CAIPTSGDRNEQFF. CDR3 sequence (DNA): TGTGCCATCCCGACTAGCGGGGATAGGAATGAGCAGTTCTTC. Full variable domain (missing parts from reference TRBV7-9 and TRBJ2-1): DTGVSQNPRHKITKRGQNVTFRCDPISEHNRLYWYRQTLGQGPEFLTYFQNEAQLEKSRLLSDRFSAERPKGSFSTLEIQRTEQGDSAMYLCAIPTSGDRNEQFFGPGTRLTVL.

This chain connects TRBV7-9 to TRBJ2-7; 7 bases align to TRBD1. J lost 3 bases, V lost 2 bases, and 4 bases had no gene match. Germline CDR1 is SEHNR and CDR2 is FQNEAQ (reference sequence). This CDR3 is 14 amino acids long. The DNA for the CDR3 is TGTGCCAGCAGCTTACTCTCAGGGGGCTACGAGCAGTACTTC. Protein product: CASSLLSGGYEQYF.

This clone is a singleton in its sample. J is TRBJ1-2 and V is TRBV19; D is unclear. The germline CDR1 and CDR2 sequences are LNHDA and SQIVND (reference sequence). Trimming removed 1 base from V and 8 bases from J, with 5 bases in between. The CDR3 totals 11 residues. DNA of the CDR3: TGTGCCAGTAGTATAGGAACAGGCTACACCTTC. It codes for CASSIGTGYTF.

CDR3: CASSPGGLEAFF. The CDR3 nucleotides are TGTGCCAGCTCACCGGGAGGACTTGAAGCTTTCTTT. The chain links TRBV18 to TRBJ1-1; no definite D call. This CDR3 has 12 amino acids. The V end lost 3 bases, the J end lost 7 bases, and 9 bases lay between the germline ends. Per the germline V gene, CDR1 is KGHSH and CDR2 is LQKENI.

CDR3 region: CSVDYRENTEAFF. The DNA of the CDR3 is TGCAGCGTTGATTACAGGGAGAACACTGAAGCTTTCTTT. V and J are TRBV29-1 and TRBJ1-1; TRBD1 is a possible D gene (6 bases). V lost 3 bases and J lost 1, with 9 bases in between. This CDR3 is 13 amino acids long. CDR1 is SQVTM and CDR2 is ANQGSEA in the germline V gene.

V and J are TRBV18 and TRBJ1-6, with no clear D. The CDR3 is 13 residues long. Between the trimmed V and J ends, which lost 5 bases and 10 bases, there was a span of 12 bases. CDR1 KGHSH and CDR2 LQKENI come from the germline V gene. CDR3 DNA sequence: TGTGCCAGCTCAAATCAGGCCGAGTCACCCCTCCACTTT. Residues: CASSNQAESPLHF. Drawing the rest from reference TRBV18 and TRBJ1-6, the complete variable domain is NAGVMQNPRHLVRRRGQEARLRCSPMKGHSHVYWYRQLPEEGLKFMVYLQKENIIDESGMPKERFSAEFPKEGPSILRIQQVVRGDSAAYFCASSNQAESPLHFGNGTRLTVT.

In its sample, this clone was seen a few times. V gene TRBV5-6 combines with J gene TRBJ2-1; 8 bases fit TRBD1. V shed 0 bases, J shed 7 bases, and the junction held 15 bases outside the gene matches. Germline V CDR1 and CDR2: SGHDT, YYEEEE. The CDR3 runs to 18 residues. The CDR3 bases are TGTGCCAGCAGCTTGGACTTTCGTCGGGACAGGTCAGTAAATGAGCAGTTCTTC. Its protein is CASSLDFRRDRSVNEQFF.

V is TRBV18 and J is TRBJ2-7; 12 bases are shared with TRBD2. The CDR3 runs to 16 residues. J lost 6 bases, V lost 1 base, and 7 bases had no gene match. CDR1 KGHSH and CDR2 LQKENI come from the germline V gene. DNA of the CDR3: TGTGCCAGCTCACCACTTGCTAGCGGGAGGGCCTCCGAGCAGTACTTC. Amino acids: CASSPLASGRASEQYF.

V and J are TRBV10-3 and TRBJ2-3; the D gene is possibly TRBD1 (6 bases). Trimming took off 2 bases at V and 5 bases at J, with 14 bases between the two ends. The germline V gene has CDR1 ENHRY and CDR2 SYGVKD. CDR3 size: 15 residues. The CDR3 is CAISEPDSEGDTQYF. DNA of the CDR3: TGTGCCATCAGTGAGCCGGACAGTGAGGGAGATACGCAGTATTTT.

The chain employs TRBV29-1 and TRBJ1-5; 10 bases line up with TRBD1. The V and J ends lost 6 bases and 5 bases, in that order; junction bases with no gene match: 4. The CDR3 spans 13 residues. From germline, CDR1 is SQVTM and CDR2 ANQGSEA. CDR3 DNA: TGCAGCGTGGGGACAGGGGACGATCAGCCCCAGCATTTT. This gives the protein CSVGTGDDQPQHF.

CDR3 nucleotides: TGTGCCAGCAGCTTGGCGGGGGGGTACAATGAGCAGTTCTTC. Residues: CASSLAGGYNEQFF. V gene TRBV11-2 combines with J gene TRBJ2-1, with 9 nucleotides matching TRBD2. From germline, CDR1 is SGHAT and CDR2 FQNNGV. The length of the CDR3 is 14 residues. V trimming: 3 bases; J trimming: 4 bases; junction bases outside the gene matches: 1.

The rearrangement uses TRBV7-3 and TRBJ2-1; 7 nucleotides line up with TRBD2. This CDR3 is 16 amino acids long. V trimming: 1 base; J trimming: 4 bases; junction bases outside the gene matches: 7. Per the germline V gene, CDR1 is SGHTA and CDR2 is FQGTGA. CDR3 sequence: CASSLIPSGRYNEQFF. The CDR3 DNA reads as TGTGCCAGCAGCTTAATCCCTAGCGGTAGATACAATGAGCAGTTCTTC.

The chain uses TRBV5-6 and TRBJ1-3; a weak D match, TRBD1 (6 bases). The germline CDR1 and CDR2 sequences are SGHDT and YYEEEE. CDR3 length: 17 residues. The V end was cut by 4 bases, the J end by 0 bases, with 17 bases between. The CDR3 here is CASSPGTSGPSGNTIYF. The CDR3 bases are TGTGCCAGCAGCCCGGGGACAAGTGGACCCTCTGGAAACACCATATATTTT.

The V gene is TRBV3-1 (or the pseudogene TRBV3-2), the J gene TRBJ1-5; unclear D gene. The CDR3 is 13 amino acids. Trimming pared 3 bases from V and 4 bases from J, leaving 7 bases between. Looked up from germline, CDR1 is LGHDT and CDR2 is YNNKEL (reference sequence). The DNA for the CDR3 is TGTGCCAGCAGCCAGCAGATTAATCAGCCCCAGCATTTT. It codes for CASSQQINQPQHF.